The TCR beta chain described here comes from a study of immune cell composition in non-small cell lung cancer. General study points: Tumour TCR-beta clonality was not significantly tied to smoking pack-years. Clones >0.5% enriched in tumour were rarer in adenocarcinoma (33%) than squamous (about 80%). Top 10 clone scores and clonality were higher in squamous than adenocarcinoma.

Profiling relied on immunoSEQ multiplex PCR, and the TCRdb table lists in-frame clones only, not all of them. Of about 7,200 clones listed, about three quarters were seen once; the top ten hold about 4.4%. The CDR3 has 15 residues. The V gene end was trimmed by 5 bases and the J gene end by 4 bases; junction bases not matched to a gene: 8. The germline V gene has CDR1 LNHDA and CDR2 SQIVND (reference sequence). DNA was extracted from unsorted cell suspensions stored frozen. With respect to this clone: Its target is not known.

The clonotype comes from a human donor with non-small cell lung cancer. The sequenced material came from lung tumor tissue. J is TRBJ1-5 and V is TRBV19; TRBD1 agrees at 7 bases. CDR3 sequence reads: CASSLNRGGNQPQHF. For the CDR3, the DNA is TGTGCCAGTAGTCTAAACAGGGGTGGAAATCAGCCCCAGCATTTT. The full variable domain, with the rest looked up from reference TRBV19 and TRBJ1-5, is DGGITQSPKYLFRKEGQNVTLSCEQNLNHDAMYWYRQDPGQGLRLIYYSQIVNDFQKGDIAEGYSVSREKKESFPLTVTSAQKNPTAFYLCASSLNRGGNQPQHFGDGTRLSIL.